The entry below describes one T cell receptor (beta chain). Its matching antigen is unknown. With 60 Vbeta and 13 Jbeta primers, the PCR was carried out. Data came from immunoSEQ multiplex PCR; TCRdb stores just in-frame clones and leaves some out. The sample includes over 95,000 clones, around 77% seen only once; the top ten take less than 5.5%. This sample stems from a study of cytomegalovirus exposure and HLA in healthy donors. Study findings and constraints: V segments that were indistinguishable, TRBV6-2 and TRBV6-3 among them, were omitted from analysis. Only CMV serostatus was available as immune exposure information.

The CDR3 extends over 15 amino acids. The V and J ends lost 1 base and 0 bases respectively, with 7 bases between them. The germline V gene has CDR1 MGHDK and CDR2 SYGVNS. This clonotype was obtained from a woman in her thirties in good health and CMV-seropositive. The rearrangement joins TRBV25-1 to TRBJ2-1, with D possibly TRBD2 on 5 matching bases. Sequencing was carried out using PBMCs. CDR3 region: CASSESRASYNEQFF. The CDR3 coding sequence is TGTGCCAGCAGTGAATCGCGGGCCTCCTACAATGAGCAGTTCTTC.